The 27 T cell receptor beta chains reported below all come from one sample, sequenced in a study of blood T cells in healthy people across ages. Together with a sample-barcoded 5' primer, a J-beta primer mix was included in a second PCR lasting about 7 to 11 cycles. One entry per CDR3 protein, called by TCRdb with MiXCR from the 5' RACE reads. The sample has about 1.5 million distinct CDR3 sequences; under 55% are singletons. Material for sequencing was blood. The receptors were sampled from a young woman in good health.

The chain combines TRBV6-5 with TRBJ2-7, with 7 positions matching TRBD2. V lost 7 bases and J lost 4; bases outside the gene matches: 7. Germline lookup yields CDR1 MNHEY and CDR2 SVGAGI. There are 13 residues in the CDR3. The CDR3 sequence: CASTPAGRYEQYF. As DNA, the CDR3 is TGTGCCAGCACCCCAGCGGGACGGTACGAGCAGTACTTC.

The rearrangement uses TRBV5-1 and TRBJ2-5, with 9 bases that match TRBD1. The CDR3 loop spans 16 amino acids. The germline V gene has CDR1 SGHRS and CDR2 YFSETQ. After removal of 4 bases from V and 3 bases from J, the junction contained 10 bases not matched to a gene. The CDR3 reads CASSIPDRGLEETQYF. The CDR3 nucleotides read TGCGCCAGCAGCATACCGGACAGGGGTTTGGAAGAGACCCAGTACTTC.

This chain links TRBV29-1 with TRBJ2-3; the D gene is possibly TRBD2 (5 bases). V shed 4 bases and J shed 2 bases, with 13 bases lying between them. The CDR3 length is 14 residues. The V gene's germline CDR1 is SQVTM and CDR2 ANQGSEA. The CDR3 reads CSVARGGVTDTQYF. The CDR3 nucleotides are TGCAGCGTTGCTCGCGGAGGAGTCACAGATACGCAGTATTTT.

A note on this clonotype: Its ends do not fully match the called genes, so a read error is possible. The chain links TRBV6-1 to TRBJ2-7; D call uncertain. The CDR3 sequence is 15 residues long. CDR1 and CDR2 (germline): MNHNS, SASEGT. The CDR3 region is CASSETVMSSCEQYF. The CDR3 DNA sequence: TGTGCCAGCAGTGAAACCGTAATGAGCTCCTGCGAGCAGTACTTC.

V and J are TRBV18 and TRBJ2-5; TRBD2 is a possible D gene (5 bases). Judging by the DNA end, TRBJ2-7 fits better; the J call may be wrong. Germline CDR1 KGHSH, CDR2 LQKENI. The CDR3 spans 13 residues. CDR3 nucleotides: TGTGCCAGACACCACGACGGGGAACACGAGCAGTACTTC. Translating gives CARHHDGEHEQYF.

This chain joins TRBV29-1 and TRBJ2-2; D possibly corresponds to TRBD2 (7 bases). The V end was cut by 2 bases, the J end by 4 bases, with 14 bases between. The CDR3 is 15 amino acids. The germline V gene encodes CDR1 SQVTM and CDR2 ANQGSEA. The CDR3 spells CSVETARGATGELFF. The DNA of the CDR3 is TGCAGCGTTGAAACGGCCCGGGGGGCCACCGGGGAGCTGTTTTTT.

This clonotype was picked up a small number of times. The rearrangement uses TRBV20-1 and TRBJ2-1, with D perhaps matching TRBD1 (5 bases). The DNA end favors TRBJ2-7, so the J call may be wrong. The CDR3 runs to 14 residues. CDR1 and CDR2 (germline): DFQATT, SNEGSKA (reference sequence). In DNA, the CDR3 is TGCAGTGCTAGAACAGGCCGCTCCTACAATGAGCAGTACTTC. As protein: CSARTGRSYNEQYF.

This clonotype appeared a few times. The chain uses TRBV6-1 and TRBJ2-7; TRBD2 matches at 10 bases. Judging by the DNA end, TRBJ2-5 fits better; the J call may be wrong. This CDR3 spans 14 amino acids. Germline assignment: CDR1 MNHNS and CDR2 SASEGT. The CDR3 loop reads CASSSLAGAMTQYF. The CDR3, as DNA: TGTGCCAGCAGTAGCCTAGCGGGAGCTATGACCCAGTACTTC.

The chain uses TRBV10-3 and TRBJ1-6; 9 bases agree with TRBD1. V gave up 8 bases and J gave up 0 bases; unmatched junction bases: 2. CDR1 is ENHRY, CDR2 SYGVKD, per germline. This CDR3 contains 15 residues. This chain's CDR3 is CAIGTGSSYNSPLHF. CDR3 bases: TGTGCCATCGGGACAGGGAGCTCCTATAATTCACCCCTCCACTTT.

The table lists this clonotype with many counts. The chain employs TRBV5-1 and TRBJ1-5; perhaps TRBD1 as D (6 bases). The V gene's germline CDR1 is SGHRS and CDR2 YFSETQ. The CDR3 runs 13 residues. The V and J ends lost 4 bases and 4 bases respectively, with 9 bases between them. The CDR3 spells CASSQGQNQPQHF. The CDR3 DNA sequence: TGCGCCAGCAGCCAAGGACAGAATCAGCCCCAGCATTTT. Full variable domain (missing parts from reference TRBV5-1 and TRBJ1-5): KAGVTQTPRYLIKTRGQQVTLSCSPISGHRSVSWYQQTPGQGLQFLFEYFSETQRNKGNFPGRFSGRQFSNSRSEMNVSTLELGDSALYLCASSQGQNQPQHFGDGTRLSIL.

This clonotype was seen a few times. The chain recombines TRBV20-1 with TRBJ2-7; D unresolved. The CDR3 runs 13 residues. The germline CDR1 and CDR2 sequences are DFQATT and SNEGSKA (reference sequence). V was clipped by 8 bases and J by 0 bases, with 14 bases between them. The chain's CDR3 is CSFPDSFSYEQYF. The CDR3 DNA sequence: TGCAGTTTTCCCGACTCCTTCTCCTACGAGCAGTACTTC.

This chain links TRBV5-1 with TRBJ2-7; 12 nucleotides line up with TRBD2. J lost 7 bases, V lost 4 bases, and 12 bases had no gene match. Germline V lookup: CDR1 SGHRS, CDR2 YFSETQ. This CDR3 has 16 residues. CDR3 sequence: CASSLVPSGRGNEQYF. The CDR3 DNA reads as TGCGCCAGCAGCCTAGTCCCTAGCGGGAGGGGGAATGAGCAGTACTTC.

The chain is built from TRBV12-3 or TRBV12-4 and TRBJ2-3; 10 nucleotides align to TRBD2. The CDR3 spans 16 residues. The junction had 9 bases not matched to a gene; V was cut back by 6 bases and J by 3 bases. Here the CDR3 DNA reads TGTGCCAGCAGCCTTAGCGGGGGGTCTGGTACAGATACGCAGTATTTT. It encodes CASSLSGGSGTDTQYF.

This clonotype turned up a few times. The gene calls are TRBV20-1 and TRBJ1-1; D remains unclear. CDR3 length: 11 residues. The V gene's germline CDR1 is DFQATT and CDR2 SNEGSKA (reference sequence). The V and J ends lost 3 bases and 4 bases respectively, with 6 bases between them. CDR3 DNA sequence: TGCAGTGCTAGGGAAGTCACTGAAGCTTTCTTT. It translates to CSAREVTEAFF.

This clonotype was counted only a few times. This chain joins TRBV4-3 and TRBJ2-7, with 9 bases aligning to TRBD2. V trimming: 4 bases; J trimming: 5 bases; junction bases outside the gene matches: 15. The CDR3 covers 17 residues. The germline CDR1 and CDR2 sequences are LGHNA and YSLEER. The CDR3 DNA reads as TGCGCCAGCAGCCGGACCTTGCCGGGACTAGCTTTCCACGAGCAGTACTTC. Its translation: CASSRTLPGLAFHEQYF.

A remark on this clonotype: Mismatch with germline at one junction end may stem from a read error. This chain links TRBV11-2 with TRBJ2-5; the match to TRBD2 covers 8 bases. The germline V gene has CDR1 SGHAT and CDR2 FQNNGV. This CDR3 has 14 amino acids. CDR3 region: CASSLSGGRESQYF. CDR3 sequence (DNA): TGTGCCAGCAGCTTATCGGGGGGGCGGGAGAGCCAGTACTTC.

The rearrangement links TRBV20-1 to TRBJ2-1; no clear D. The end of the DNA fits TRBJ2-7 better, so the J call may be wrong. Germline values: CDR1 DFQATT, CDR2 SNEGSKA (reference sequence). The CDR3 runs to 12 residues. CDR3: CSARVGLYEQYF. The DNA of the CDR3 is TGCAGTGCTAGAGTGGGCCTTTACGAGCAGTACTTC.

The chain joins TRBV9 to TRBJ2-1; 8 bases map to TRBD1. There are 14 residues in the CDR3. The trim removed 2 bases at V and 8 bases at J, leaving 6 bases unmatched. In germline, CDR1 is SGDLS, CDR2 YYNGEE. Here the CDR3 reads CASSVTGVDDEQFF. In nucleotides, the CDR3 is TGTGCCAGCAGCGTGACAGGGGTGGACGATGAGCAGTTCTTC.

V and J are TRBV10-3 and TRBJ1-2; tentative D call: TRBD1 (6 bases). This CDR3 is 14 amino acids long. Germline CDR1 ENHRY, CDR2 SYGVKD. With 6 bases removed from V and 2 bases from J, the gap between germline ends came to 13 bases. CDR3 amino acids: CAIRDVQGNYGYTF. The CDR3 DNA follows: TGTGCCATCAGGGATGTACAGGGAAACTATGGCTACACCTTC.

The V gene is TRBV6-5, the J gene TRBJ2-3; D gene ambiguous. V was shortened by 4 bases and J by 10 bases, with 12 bases between the two germline ends. Germline assignment: CDR1 MNHEY and CDR2 SVGAGI. The CDR3 runs to 12 residues. The CDR3 here is CASSSRLRAQYF. DNA for the CDR3: TGTGCCAGCAGTTCACGGCTTCGGGCGCAGTATTTT.

The genes are TRBV6-5 and TRBJ1-4; 9 nucleotides match TRBD1. Unmatched junction bases numbered 6, after V lost 6 bases and J lost 10 bases. CDR1 is MNHEY and CDR2 is SVGAGI in the germline V gene. This CDR3 has 13 residues. The DNA of the CDR3 is TGTGCCAGCAGCGCGGACAGGGGAGGAAAACTGTTTTTT. Amino acids: CASSADRGGKLFF.

With regard to this clonotype: A much larger clone lies one base from this, so it may be a read error. The chain carries TRBV7-9 and TRBJ2-5, with D possibly matching TRBD2 (6 bases). The CDR3 covers 12 residues. CDR1 is SEHNR and CDR2 is FQNEAQ in the germline V gene (reference sequence). The CDR3 loop reads CSSSLPPGAQYF. The CDR3 DNA reads TGTTCCAGCAGCTTACCCCCGGGAGCTCAGTACTTC.

The chain is built from TRBV7-3 and TRBJ1-1; perhaps TRBD1 as D (5 bases). Trimming removed 1 base at V and 0 bases at J, with 9 bases between. CDR3 size: 15 residues. Germline CDR1 and CDR2: SGHTA and FQGTGA. The CDR3 bases are TGTGCCAGCAGCTTAAGGGAAGGGGTGAACACTGAAGCTTTCTTT. As protein: CASSLREGVNTEAFF.

The CDR3 spells CSASPWGRQDWDVYNEQFF. CDR3 in DNA: TGCAGTGCTAGCCCATGGGGACGCCAGGACTGGGACGTATACAATGAGCAGTTCTTC. This sequence joins TRBV20-1 and TRBJ2-1; either TRBD1 or TRBD2 may supply D (5 bases each). The CDR3 is 19 residues long. The ends were cut back, 3 bases at V and 4 bases at J, with 28 bases in the middle. Germline V lookup: CDR1 DFQATT, CDR2 SNEGSKA (reference sequence).

This clonotype was seen a handful of times. The chain is built from TRBV15 and TRBJ1-4; D gene ambiguous. The V and J ends lost 4 bases and 8 bases respectively, with 17 bases between them. The CDR3 has 15 amino acids. CDR1 and CDR2 from the germline V gene are LNHNV and YYDKDF (reference sequence). CDR3 in DNA: TGTGCCACCAGCAATACACCCCACAGAGGGGAAAAACTGTTTTTT. It encodes CATSNTPHRGEKLFF.

The DNA for the CDR3 is TGTGCCAGCAGCCCTCGGCAGGGGAGGTCTGAGCAGTTCTTC. The encoded protein is CASSPRQGRSEQFF. The rearrangement uses TRBV7-9 and TRBJ2-1; the D call may be TRBD1 or TRBD2 (6 bases each). V lost 5 bases and J 9 bases, leaving 17 bases between the germline ends. The CDR3 spans 14 residues. CDR1 and CDR2 from the germline V gene are SEHNR and FQNEAQ (reference sequence).

The chain links TRBV20-1 to TRBJ1-1; D gene unclear. Germline values: CDR1 DFQATT, CDR2 SNEGSKA (reference sequence). The CDR3 is made up of 12 amino acids. V was shortened by 1 base and J by 6 bases, with 9 bases between the two germline ends. In nucleotides, the CDR3 is TGCAGTGCTAGAGCCAGGCTCTCTGAAGCTTTCTTT. It is translated as CSARARLSEAFF.